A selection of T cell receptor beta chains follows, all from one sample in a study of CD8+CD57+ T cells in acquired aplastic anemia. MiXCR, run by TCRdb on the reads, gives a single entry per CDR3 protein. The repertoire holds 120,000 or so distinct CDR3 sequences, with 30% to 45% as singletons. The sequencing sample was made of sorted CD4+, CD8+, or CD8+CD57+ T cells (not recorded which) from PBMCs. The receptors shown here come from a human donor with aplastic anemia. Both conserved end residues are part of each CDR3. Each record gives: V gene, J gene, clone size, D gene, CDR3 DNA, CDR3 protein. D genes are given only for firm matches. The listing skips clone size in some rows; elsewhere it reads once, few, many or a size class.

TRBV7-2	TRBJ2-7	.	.	TGTGCCAGCAGCTTAGGGGCCTACGAGCAGTACTTC	CASSLGAYEQYF
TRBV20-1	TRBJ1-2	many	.	TGCAGTGCTAGTTTGGGGGGTTCTAACTATGGCTACACCTTC	CSASLGGSNYGYTF
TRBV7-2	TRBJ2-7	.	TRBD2	TGTGCCAGCAGCTCCCATCTGACTAGCGGAAGCGAGCAGTACTTC	CASSSHLTSGSEQYF
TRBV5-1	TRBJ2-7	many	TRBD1	TGCGCCAGCAGCTTGGGACAGGGGTTCTACGAGCAGTACTTC	CASSLGQGFYEQYF
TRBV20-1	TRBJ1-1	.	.	TGCAGTGCTAGACGGGTCTCCGGAGTGACTGAAGCTTTCTTT	CSARRVSGVTEAFF
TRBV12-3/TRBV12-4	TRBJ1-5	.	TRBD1	TGTGCCAGCAGTTTAGCAGGGACAGGGGGTCAGCCCCAGCATTTT	CASSLAGTGGQPQHF
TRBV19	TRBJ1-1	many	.	TGTGCCAGTAGTATATCACGGGGGCATGGAAGCACTGAAGCTTTCTTT	CASSISRGHGSTEAFF
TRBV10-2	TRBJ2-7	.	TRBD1	TGCGCCAGCAGTTCCGGGACAGGGCGCGAGCAGTACTTC	CASSSGTGREQYF
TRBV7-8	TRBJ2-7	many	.	TGTGCCAGCAGCTCGCCCTTGGGGGTGCGGCGCGAGCAGTACTTC	CASSSPLGVRREQYF
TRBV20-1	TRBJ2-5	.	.	TGCAGTGGCCAGGGCGGCGAGACCCAGTACTTC	CSGQGGETQYF
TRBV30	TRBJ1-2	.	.	TGTGCCTGGAGTGTACGCGGGGGAAGCTATGGCTACACCTTC	CAWSVRGGSYGYTF
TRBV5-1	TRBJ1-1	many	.	TGCGCCAGCAGCCTTACATGGAACACTGAAGCTTTCTTT	CASSLTWNTEAFF